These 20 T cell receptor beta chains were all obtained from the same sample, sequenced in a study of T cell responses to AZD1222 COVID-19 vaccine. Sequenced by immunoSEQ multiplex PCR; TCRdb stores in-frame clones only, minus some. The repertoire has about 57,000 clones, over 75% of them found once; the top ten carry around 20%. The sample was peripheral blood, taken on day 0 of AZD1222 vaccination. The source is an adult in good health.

The CDR3 loop is CASSPDRGGKKLFF. CDR3 sequence (DNA): TGTGCCAGCAGCCCGGACAGGGGCGGGAAAAAACTGTTTTTT. The chain is built from TRBV7-3 and TRBJ1-4; 9 nucleotides match TRBD1. Trimming at V came to 5 bases and at J to 9 bases, leaving 7 bases not matched to a gene. The CDR3 covers 14 residues. Germline V lookup: CDR1 SGHTA, CDR2 FQGTGA. The whole variable domain, filled in from reference TRBV7-3 and TRBJ1-4, reads GAGVSQTPSNKVTEKGKYVELRCDPISGHTALYWYRQSLGQGPEFLIYFQGTGAADDSGLPNDRFFAVRPEGSVSTLKIQRTERGDSAVYLCASSPDRGGKKLFFGSGTQLSVL.

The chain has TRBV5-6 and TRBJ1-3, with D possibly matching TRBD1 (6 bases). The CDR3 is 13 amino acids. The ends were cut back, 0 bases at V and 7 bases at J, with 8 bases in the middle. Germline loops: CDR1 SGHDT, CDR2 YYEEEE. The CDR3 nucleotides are TGTGCCAGCAGCTTGGGGAGGGGGAACACCATATATTTT. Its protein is CASSLGRGNTIYF.

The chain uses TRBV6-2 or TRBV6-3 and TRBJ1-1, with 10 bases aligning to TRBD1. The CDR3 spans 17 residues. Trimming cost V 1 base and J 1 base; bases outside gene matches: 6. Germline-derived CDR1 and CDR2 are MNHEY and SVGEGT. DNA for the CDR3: TGTGCCAGCAGTTACTGGCTGGGACAGGGGAAGAACACTGAAGCTTTCTTT. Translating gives CASSYWLGQGKNTEAFF.

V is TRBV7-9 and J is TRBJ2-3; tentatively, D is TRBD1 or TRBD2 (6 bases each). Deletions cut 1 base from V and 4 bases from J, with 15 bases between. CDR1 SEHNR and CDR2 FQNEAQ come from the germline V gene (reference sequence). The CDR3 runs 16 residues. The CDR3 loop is CASSLGPPGAADTQYF. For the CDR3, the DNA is TGTGCCAGCAGCTTAGGACCCCCGGGGGCGGCAGATACGCAGTATTTT. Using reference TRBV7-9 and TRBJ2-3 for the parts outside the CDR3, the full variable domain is DTGVSQNPRHKITKRGQNVTFRCDPISEHNRLYWYRQTLGQGPEFLTYFQNEAQLEKSRLLSDRFSAERPKGSFSTLEIQRTEQGDSAMYLCASSLGPPGAADTQYFGPGTRLTVL.

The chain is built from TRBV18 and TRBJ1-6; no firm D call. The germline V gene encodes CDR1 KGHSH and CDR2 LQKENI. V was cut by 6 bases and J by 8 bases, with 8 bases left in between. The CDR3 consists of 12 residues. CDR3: CASSSGDSPLHF. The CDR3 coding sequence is TGTGCCAGCTCCTCAGGAGATTCACCCCTCCACTTT.

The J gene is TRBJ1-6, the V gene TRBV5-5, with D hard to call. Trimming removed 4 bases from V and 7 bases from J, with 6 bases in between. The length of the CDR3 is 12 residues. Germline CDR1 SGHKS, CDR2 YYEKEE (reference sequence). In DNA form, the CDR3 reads TGTGCCAGCAGCATCGAAAATTCACCCCTCCACTTT. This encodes CASSIENSPLHF.

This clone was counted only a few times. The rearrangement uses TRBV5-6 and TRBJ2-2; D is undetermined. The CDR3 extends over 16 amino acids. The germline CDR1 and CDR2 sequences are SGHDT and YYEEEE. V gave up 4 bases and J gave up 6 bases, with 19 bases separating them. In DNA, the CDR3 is TGTGCCAGCAGCCGTGGTGGGCCCCTTCTCGCCGGGGAGCTGTTTTTT. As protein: CASSRGGPLLAGELFF.

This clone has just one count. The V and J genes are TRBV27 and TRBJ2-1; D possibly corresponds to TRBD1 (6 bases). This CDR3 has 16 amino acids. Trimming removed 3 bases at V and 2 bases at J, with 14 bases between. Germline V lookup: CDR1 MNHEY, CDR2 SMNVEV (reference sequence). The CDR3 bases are TGTGCCAGCAGTTTCCCCCCCCAGGGGCCCTACAATGAGCAGTTCTTC. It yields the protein CASSFPPQGPYNEQFF.

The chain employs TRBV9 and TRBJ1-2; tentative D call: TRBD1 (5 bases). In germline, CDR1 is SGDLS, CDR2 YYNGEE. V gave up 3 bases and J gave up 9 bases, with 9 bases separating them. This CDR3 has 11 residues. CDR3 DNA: TGTGCCAGCAGCGCCGACAGTAGCTACACCTTC. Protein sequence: CASSADSSYTF. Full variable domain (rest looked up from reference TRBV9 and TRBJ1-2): DSGVTQTPKHLITATGQRVTLRCSPRSGDLSVYWYQQSLDQGLQFLIQYYNGEERAKGNILERFSAQQFPDLHSELNLSSLELGDSALYFCASSADSSYTFGSGTRLTVV.

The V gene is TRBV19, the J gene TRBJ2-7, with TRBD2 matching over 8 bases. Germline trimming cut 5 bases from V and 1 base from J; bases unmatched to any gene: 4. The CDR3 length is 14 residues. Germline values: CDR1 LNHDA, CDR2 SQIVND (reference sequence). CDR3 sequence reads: CASSDRGGSYEQYF. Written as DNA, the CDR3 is TGTGCCAGTAGTGACCGGGGGGGGTCCTACGAGCAGTACTTC.

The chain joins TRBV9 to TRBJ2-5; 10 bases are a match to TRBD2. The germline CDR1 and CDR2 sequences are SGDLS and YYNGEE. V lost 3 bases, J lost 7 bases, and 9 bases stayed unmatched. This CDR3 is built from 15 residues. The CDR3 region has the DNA TGTGCCAGCAGCGCAGGAGCGGGGGGGAGCGGGACCCAGTACTTC. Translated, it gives CASSAGAGGSGTQYF.

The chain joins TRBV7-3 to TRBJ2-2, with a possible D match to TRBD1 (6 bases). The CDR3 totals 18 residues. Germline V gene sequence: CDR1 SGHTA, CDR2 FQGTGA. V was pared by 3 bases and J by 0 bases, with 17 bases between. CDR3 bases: TGTGCCAGCAGCTTTAGGGCGTGGGGGCAGTCGAACACCGGGGAGCTGTTTTTT. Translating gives CASSFRAWGQSNTGELFF.

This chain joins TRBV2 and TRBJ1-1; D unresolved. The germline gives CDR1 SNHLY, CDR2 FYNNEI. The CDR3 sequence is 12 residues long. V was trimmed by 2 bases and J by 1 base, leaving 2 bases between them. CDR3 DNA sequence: TGTGCCAGCAGTGAATGGAACACTGAAGCTTTCTTT. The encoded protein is CASSEWNTEAFF.

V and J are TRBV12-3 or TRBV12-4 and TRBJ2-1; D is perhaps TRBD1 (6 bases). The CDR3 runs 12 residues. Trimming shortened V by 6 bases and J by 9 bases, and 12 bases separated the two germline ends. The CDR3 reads CASRTQGFEQFF. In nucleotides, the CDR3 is TGTGCCAGCAGGACACAGGGCTTTGAGCAGTTCTTC.

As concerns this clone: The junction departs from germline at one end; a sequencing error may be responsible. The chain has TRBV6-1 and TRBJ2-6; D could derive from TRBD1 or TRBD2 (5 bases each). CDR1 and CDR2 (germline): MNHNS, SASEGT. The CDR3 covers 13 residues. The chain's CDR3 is CASSDPGANVPTF. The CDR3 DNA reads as TGTGCCAGCAGTGATCCCGGGGCCAACGTCCCGACTTTC.

The CDR3 DNA follows: TGCGCCAGCAGCACCGGACAGCACGGCCAGCCCCAGCATTTT. Protein: CASSTGQHGQPQHF. The chain is built from TRBV5-1 and TRBJ1-5; tentatively, D is TRBD1 (6 bases). CDR1 and CDR2 (germline): SGHRS, YFSETQ. This CDR3 contains 14 residues. Trimming cost V 4 bases and J 7 bases, with 15 bases left between them.

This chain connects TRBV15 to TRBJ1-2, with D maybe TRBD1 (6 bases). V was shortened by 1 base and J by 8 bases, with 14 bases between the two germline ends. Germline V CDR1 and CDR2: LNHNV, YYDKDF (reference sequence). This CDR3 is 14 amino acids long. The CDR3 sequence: CATSRASGEVGYTF. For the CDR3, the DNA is TGTGCCACCAGCAGAGCATCAGGGGAGGTCGGCTACACCTTC.

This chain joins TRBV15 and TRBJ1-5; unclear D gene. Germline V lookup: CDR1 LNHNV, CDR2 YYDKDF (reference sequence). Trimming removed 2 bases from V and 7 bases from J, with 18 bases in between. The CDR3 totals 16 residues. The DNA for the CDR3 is TGTGCCACCAGCAGACGAACCAGAGAGCTGGGGCAGCCCCAGCATTTT. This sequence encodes CATSRRTRELGQPQHF.

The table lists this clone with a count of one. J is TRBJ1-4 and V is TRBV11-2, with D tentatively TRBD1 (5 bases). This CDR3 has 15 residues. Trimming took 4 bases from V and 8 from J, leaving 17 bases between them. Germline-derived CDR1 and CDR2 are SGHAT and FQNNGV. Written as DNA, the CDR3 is TGTGCCAGCAGCTCCGTGGGGACTTTCGACGAAAAACTGTTTTTT. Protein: CASSSVGTFDEKLFF.

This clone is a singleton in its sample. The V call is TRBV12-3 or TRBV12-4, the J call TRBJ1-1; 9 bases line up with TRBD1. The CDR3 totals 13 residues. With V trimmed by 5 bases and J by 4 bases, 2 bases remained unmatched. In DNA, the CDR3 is TGTGCCAGCAGTCAGACAGGGGGCACTGAAGCTTTCTTT. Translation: CASSQTGGTEAFF.